Listed here are 7 T cell receptor beta chains from one sample, sequenced in a study of OX40 agonist ivuxolimab in advanced cancers. Sequencing was performed with immunoSEQ multiplex PCR; in TCRdb, only in-frame clones are kept and a portion is missing. Of some 35,000 clones listed, around four fifths were seen once; the top ten hold about 20%. The source was CD4+ or CD8+ T cells sorted from blood, collected in a trial of the OX40 agonist ivuxolimab. The receptors were sampled from an adult with an advanced solid tumor such as melanoma, head and neck, liver or kidney cancer.

The chain uses TRBV7-9 and TRBJ1-4; no clear D. Trimming removed 1 base at V and 7 bases at J, with 10 bases between. CDR3 length equals 14 residues. From germline, CDR1 is SEHNR and CDR2 FQNEAQ (reference sequence). CDR3 DNA: TGTGCCAGCAGCTTAGGGCAAGAACCTGAAAAACTGTTTTTT. As protein: CASSLGQEPEKLFF.

This clone was counted once. The V call is TRBV7-9, the J call TRBJ1-5, with 9 bases that match TRBD1. After removal of 1 base from V and 4 bases from J, the junction contained 5 bases not matched to a gene. The germline V gene encodes CDR1 SEHNR and CDR2 FQNEAQ (reference sequence). The CDR3 sequence is 16 residues long. The CDR3 DNA follows: TGTGCCAGCAGCTTAGGGGGACAGGGAATGAATCAGCCCCAGCATTTT. This encodes CASSLGGQGMNQPQHF.

Turning to this clone: Other DNA sequences in the sample encode the same CDR3. The V gene is TRBV7-3, the J gene TRBJ2-3; TRBD1 agrees at 8 bases. CDR1 is SGHTA, CDR2 FQGTGA, per germline. V lost 3 bases and J lost 4; bases outside the gene matches: 3. There are 14 residues in the CDR3. The CDR3: CASSFGQGADTQYF. DNA for the CDR3: TGTGCCAGCAGCTTCGGACAGGGAGCAGATACGCAGTATTTT.

The V call is TRBV28, the J call TRBJ2-7; D is possibly TRBD1 (6 bases). The CDR3 spans 16 residues. Germline CDR1 and CDR2: MDHEN and SYDVKM. Trimming shortened V by 3 bases and J by 2 bases, and 17 bases separated the two germline ends. Here the CDR3 reads CASSLELQGRAYEQYF. The CDR3 DNA reads TGTGCCAGCAGTTTGGAACTGCAGGGGCGAGCCTACGAGCAGTACTTC. The full variable domain, completed using reference TRBV28 and TRBJ2-7, is DVKVTQSSRYLVKRTGEKVFLECVQDMDHENMFWYRQDPGLGLRLIYFSYDVKMKEKGDIPEGYSVSREKKERFSLILESASTNQTSMYLCASSLELQGRAYEQYFGPGTRLTVT.

The chain links TRBV6-6 to TRBJ2-7, with D perhaps matching TRBD2 (5 bases). The V gene lost 4 bases and the J gene lost 3 bases, with 10 bases spanning the gap. CDR1 is MNHNY, CDR2 SVGAGI, per germline (reference sequence). This CDR3 is built from 13 residues. Here the CDR3 DNA reads TGTGCCAGCAGTTTCACCGCGGGCTACGAGCAGTACTTC. Protein: CASSFTAGYEQYF.

V gene TRBV5-1 combines with J gene TRBJ2-7; 11 nucleotides align to TRBD2. Germline-derived CDR1 and CDR2 are SGHRS and YFSETQ. The length of the CDR3 is 15 residues. V trimming: 2 bases; J trimming: 0 bases; junction bases outside the gene matches: 1. The CDR3 reads CASSLGTSGSYEQYF. The CDR3 DNA follows: TGCGCCAGCAGCTTAGGGACTAGCGGCTCCTACGAGCAGTACTTC. The full variable domain, rest sourced from reference TRBV5-1 and TRBJ2-7, is KAGVTQTPRYLIKTRGQQVTLSCSPISGHRSVSWYQQTPGQGLQFLFEYFSETQRNKGNFPGRFSGRQFSNSRSEMNVSTLELGDSALYLCASSLGTSGSYEQYFGPGTRLTVT.

This clone was observed a single time. This chain links TRBV27 with TRBJ2-3; D might be TRBD1 (5 bases). CDR3 size: 13 residues. Germline loops: CDR1 MNHEY, CDR2 SMNVEV (reference sequence). Trimming left V 7 bases short and J 3 bases short, with 11 bases between. CDR3 sequence: CASNQGLTDTQYF. In DNA, the CDR3 is TGTGCCAGCAACCAGGGTTTGACAGATACGCAGTATTTT.